The present entry profiles one T cell receptor beta chain with its context. Per the original methods: Reference gene primer amplification gave nucleated cell count estimates. Measured with immunoSEQ multiplex PCR; TCRdb has only the in-frame clones, and not every one. V and J calls and clone size are those listed in that table; D and trimming were worked out from the DNA. The sample lists about 160,000 clones; approximately 80% were seen once. This sample was included in a study of blood T cell repertoires in COVID-19. Background on the study: The United States, Italy and Spain were the sources of the acute and convalescent COVID-19 samples. T cells, B-cell-depleted T cells, or PBMCs supplied cDNA or gDNA.

The germline V gene encodes CDR1 SNHLY and CDR2 FYNNEI. After removal of 3 bases from V and 2 bases from J, the junction contained 10 bases not matched to a gene. The CDR3 has 17 amino acids. Participants were placed into cohorts based on the clinical history they reported. The chain has TRBV2 and TRBJ1-3, with 7 bases that match TRBD1. The receptor was isolated from a man between 40 and 49 years old who had recovered from COVID-19. Sample: PBMCs or T cells enriched from blood (not recorded which). The CDR3 reads CASSDVPHRGTGNTIYF. CDR3 DNA: TGTGCCAGCAGTGATGTACCCCACAGGGGTACTGGAAACACCATATATTTT.